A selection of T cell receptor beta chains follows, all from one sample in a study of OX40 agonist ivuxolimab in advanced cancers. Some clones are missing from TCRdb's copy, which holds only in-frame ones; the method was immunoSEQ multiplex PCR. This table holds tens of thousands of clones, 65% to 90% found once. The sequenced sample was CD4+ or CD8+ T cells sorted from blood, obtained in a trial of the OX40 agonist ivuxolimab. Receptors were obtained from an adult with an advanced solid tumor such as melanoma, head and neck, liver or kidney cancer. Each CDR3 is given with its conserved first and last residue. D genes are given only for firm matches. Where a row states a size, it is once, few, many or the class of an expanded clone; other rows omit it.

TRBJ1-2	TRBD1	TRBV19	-	CASSIVWTGVDANYGYTF	TGTGCCAGTAGTATAGTCTGGACAGGGGTTGATGCTAACTATGGCTACACCTTC
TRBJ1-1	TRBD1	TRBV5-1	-	CASSLYTGGNTEAFF	TGCGCCAGCAGCTTGTATACAGGGGGGAACACTGAAGCTTTCTTT
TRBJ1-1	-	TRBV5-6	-	CASSLSLGQGFTEAFF	TGTGCCAGCAGCTTGTCCCTTGGGCAGGGGTTTACTGAAGCTTTCTTT
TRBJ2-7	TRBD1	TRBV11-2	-	CASSSLRGLNSYEQYF	TGTGCCAGCAGCTCTCTCAGGGGGCTTAACTCCTACGAGCAGTACTTC
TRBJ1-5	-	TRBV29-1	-	CSVKGQGNQPQHF	TGCAGCGTTAAGGGGCAGGGCAATCAGCCCCAGCATTTT
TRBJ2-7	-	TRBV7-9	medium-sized	CASSPTGYEQYF	TGTGCCAGCAGCCCGACAGGCTACGAGCAGTACTTC
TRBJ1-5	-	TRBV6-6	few	CASTLERNQPQHF	TGTGCCAGCACCCTAGAGAGGAATCAGCCCCAGCATTTT
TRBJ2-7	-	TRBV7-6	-	CASSPTNTYEQYF	TGTGCCAGCAGCCCGACCAATACCTACGAGCAGTACTTC
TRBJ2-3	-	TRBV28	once	CASSLDRSTDTQYF	TGTGCCAGCAGTTTAGACAGGTCCACAGATACGCAGTATTTT
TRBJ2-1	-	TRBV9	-	CASSELPYFSSYNEQFF	TGTGCCAGCAGCGAACTACCTTACTTCTCCTCCTACAATGAGCAGTTCTTC
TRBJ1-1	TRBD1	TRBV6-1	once	CASSERQGNTEAFF	TGTGCCAGCAGTGAGAGACAGGGGAACACTGAAGCTTTCTTT
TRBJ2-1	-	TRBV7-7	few	CASSHLGSSYNEQFF	TGTGCCAGCAGCCATCTTGGGAGCTCCTACAATGAGCAGTTCTTC
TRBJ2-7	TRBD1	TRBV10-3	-	CAIMNPGQGDEQYF	TGTGCCATCATGAACCCGGGACAGGGCGACGAGCAGTACTTC
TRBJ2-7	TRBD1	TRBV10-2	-	CASGQGAREQYF	TGCGCCAGCGGCCAGGGGGCCCGCGAGCAGTACTTC
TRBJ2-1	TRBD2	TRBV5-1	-	CASSASGGYNEQFF	TGCGCCAGCAGCGCTAGCGGGGGGTACAATGAGCAGTTCTTC
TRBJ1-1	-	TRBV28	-	CASRSGGSNTEAFF	TGTGCCAGCAGGTCCGGGGGTTCGAACACTGAAGCTTTCTTT
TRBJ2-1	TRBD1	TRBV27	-	CASSLSSGTEYNEQFF	TGTGCCAGCAGTTTATCGTCAGGGACAGAGTACAATGAGCAGTTCTTC
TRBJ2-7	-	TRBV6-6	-	CASSYSASYEQYF	TGTGCCAGCAGTTACTCAGCCTCCTACGAGCAGTACTTC
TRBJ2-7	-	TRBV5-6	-	CASSTATMAEQYF	TGTGCCAGCAGCACCGCTACAATGGCCGAGCAGTACTTC
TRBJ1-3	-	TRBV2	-	CASSQGPFTIYF	TGTGCCAGCAGTCAGGGGCCATTCACCATATATTTT
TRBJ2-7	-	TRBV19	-	CASSIDLRASSYEQYF	TGTGCCAGTAGTATAGATCTTCGCGCGAGCTCCTACGAGCAGTACTTC
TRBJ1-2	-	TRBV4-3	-	CASSQDSGAIYGYTF	TGCGCCAGCAGCCAAGACTCAGGGGCCATTTATGGCTACACCTTC
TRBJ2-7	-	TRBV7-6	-	CASGGTAAYEQYF	TGTGCCAGCGGGGGGACAGCGGCCTACGAGCAGTACTTC
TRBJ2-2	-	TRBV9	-	CASSTNTGELFF	TGTGCCAGCAGCACTAACACCGGGGAGCTGTTTTTT
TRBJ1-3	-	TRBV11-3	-	CASSLVQQGSSGNTIYF	TGTGCCAGCAGCTTAGTCCAACAGGGAAGCTCTGGAAACACCATATATTTT
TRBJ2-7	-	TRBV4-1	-	CASSQWAGDSSYEQYF	TGCGCCAGCAGCCAATGGGCGGGGGACAGCTCCTACGAGCAGTACTTC
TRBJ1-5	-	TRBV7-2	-	CASSPTPGRNQPQHF	TGTGCCAGCAGCCCGACACCGGGCCGGAATCAGCCCCAGCATTTT
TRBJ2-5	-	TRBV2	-	CAIIGGFVGKEQYF	TGTGCCATTATCGGTGGTTTTGTGGGAAAAGAGCAGTACTTC